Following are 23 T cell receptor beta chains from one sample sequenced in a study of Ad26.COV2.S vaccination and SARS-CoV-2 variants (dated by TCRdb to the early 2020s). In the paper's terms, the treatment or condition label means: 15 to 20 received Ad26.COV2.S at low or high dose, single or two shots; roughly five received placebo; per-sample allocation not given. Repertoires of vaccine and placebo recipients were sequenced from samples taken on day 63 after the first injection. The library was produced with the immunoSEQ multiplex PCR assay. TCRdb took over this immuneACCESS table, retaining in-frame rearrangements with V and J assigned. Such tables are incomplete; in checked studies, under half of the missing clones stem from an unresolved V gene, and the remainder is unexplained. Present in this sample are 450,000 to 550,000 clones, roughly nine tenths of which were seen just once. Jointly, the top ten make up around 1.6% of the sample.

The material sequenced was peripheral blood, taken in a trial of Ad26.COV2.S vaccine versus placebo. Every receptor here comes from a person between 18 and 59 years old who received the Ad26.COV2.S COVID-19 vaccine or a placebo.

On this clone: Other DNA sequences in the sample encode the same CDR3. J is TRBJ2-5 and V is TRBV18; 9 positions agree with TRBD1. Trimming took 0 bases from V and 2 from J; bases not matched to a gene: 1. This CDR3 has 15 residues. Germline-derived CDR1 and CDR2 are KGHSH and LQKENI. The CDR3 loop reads CASSPPGQGQETQYF. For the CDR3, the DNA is TGTGCCAGCTCACCACCGGGACAGGGACAAGAGACCCAGTACTTC.

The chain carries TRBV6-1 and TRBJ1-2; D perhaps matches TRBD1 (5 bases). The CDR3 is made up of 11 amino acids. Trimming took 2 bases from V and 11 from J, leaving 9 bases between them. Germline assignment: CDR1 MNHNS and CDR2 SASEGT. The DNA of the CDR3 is TGTGCCAGCAGTGAATTCAAGGGGTACACCTTC. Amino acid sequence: CASSEFKGYTF.

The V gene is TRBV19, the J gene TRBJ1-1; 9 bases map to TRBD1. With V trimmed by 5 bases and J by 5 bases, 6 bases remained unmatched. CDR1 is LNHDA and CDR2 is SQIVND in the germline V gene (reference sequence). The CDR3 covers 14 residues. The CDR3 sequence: CASSWGQGFTEAFF. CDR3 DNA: TGTGCCAGTAGTTGGGGACAGGGTTTTACTGAAGCTTTCTTT. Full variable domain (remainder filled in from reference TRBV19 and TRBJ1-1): DGGITQSPKYLFRKEGQNVTLSCEQNLNHDAMYWYRQDPGQGLRLIYYSQIVNDFQKGDIAEGYSVSREKKESFPLTVTSAQKNPTAFYLCASSWGQGFTEAFFGQGTRLTVV.

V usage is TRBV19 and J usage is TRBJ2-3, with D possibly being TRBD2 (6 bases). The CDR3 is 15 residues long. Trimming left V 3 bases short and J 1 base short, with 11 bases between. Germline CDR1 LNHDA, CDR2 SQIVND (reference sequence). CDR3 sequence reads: CASSIVSGGTDTQYF. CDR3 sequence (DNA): TGTGCCAGTAGTATTGTATCGGGAGGCACAGATACGCAGTATTTT.

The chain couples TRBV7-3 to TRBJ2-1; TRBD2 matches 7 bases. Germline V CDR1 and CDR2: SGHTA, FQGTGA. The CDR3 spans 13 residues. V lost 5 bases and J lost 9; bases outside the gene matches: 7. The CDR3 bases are TGTGCCAGCAGCATACCGGGACTACGTGAGCAGTTCTTC. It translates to CASSIPGLREQFF.

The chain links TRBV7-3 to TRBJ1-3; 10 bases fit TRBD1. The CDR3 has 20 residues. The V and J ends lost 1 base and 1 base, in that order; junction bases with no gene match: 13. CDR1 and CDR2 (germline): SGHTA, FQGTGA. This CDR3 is CASSLNERDRGENSGNTIYF. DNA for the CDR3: TGTGCCAGCAGCTTAAATGAGCGGGACAGGGGAGAAAATTCTGGAAACACCATATATTTT.

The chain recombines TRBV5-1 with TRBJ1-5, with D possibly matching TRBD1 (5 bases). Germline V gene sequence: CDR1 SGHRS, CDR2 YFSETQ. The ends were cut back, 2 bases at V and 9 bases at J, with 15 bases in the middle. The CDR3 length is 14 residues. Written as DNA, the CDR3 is TGCGCCAGCAGCTTAGATGGGACGTTCGGGCCCCAGCATTTT. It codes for CASSLDGTFGPQHF.

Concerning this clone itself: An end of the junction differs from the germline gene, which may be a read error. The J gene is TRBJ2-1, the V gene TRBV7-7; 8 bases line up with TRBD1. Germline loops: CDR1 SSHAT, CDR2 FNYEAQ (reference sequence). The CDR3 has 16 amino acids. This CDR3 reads CASSLAFGTGRNEQFF. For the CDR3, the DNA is TGTGCTAGCAGCTTAGCGTTCGGGACAGGACGGAATGAGCAGTTCTTC. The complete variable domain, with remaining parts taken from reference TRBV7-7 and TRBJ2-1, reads GAGVSQSPRYKVTKRGQDVTLRCDPISSHATLYWYQQALGQGPEFLTYFNYEAQPDKSGLPSDRFSAERPEGSISTLTIQRTEQRDSAMYRCASSLAFGTGRNEQFFGPGTRLTVL.

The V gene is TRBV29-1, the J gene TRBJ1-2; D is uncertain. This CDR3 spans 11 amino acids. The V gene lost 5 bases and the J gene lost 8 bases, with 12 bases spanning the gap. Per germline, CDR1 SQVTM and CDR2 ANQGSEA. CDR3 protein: CSVSRAAGYTF. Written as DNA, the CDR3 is TGCAGCGTTTCGAGGGCGGCGGGCTACACCTTC. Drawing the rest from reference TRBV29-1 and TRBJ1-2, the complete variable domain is SAVISQKPSRDICQRGTSLTIQCQVDSQVTMMFWYRQQPGQSLTLIATANQGSEATYESGFVIDKFPISRPNLTFSTLTVSNMSPEDSSIYLCSVSRAAGYTFGSGTRLTVV.

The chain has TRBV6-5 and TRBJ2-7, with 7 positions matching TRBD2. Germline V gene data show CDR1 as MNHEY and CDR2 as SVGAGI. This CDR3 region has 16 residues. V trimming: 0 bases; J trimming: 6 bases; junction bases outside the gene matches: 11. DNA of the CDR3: TGTGCCAGCAGTTACTCGATAGCGGGCTTAACTGGCGAGCAGTACTTC. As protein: CASSYSIAGLTGEQYF.

The CDR3 nucleotides read TGTGCCAGTAGTCGGCCGGGACACCCTAATGAAAAACTGTTTTTT. Its protein product is CASSRPGHPNEKLFF. The chain has TRBV19 and TRBJ1-4, with D perhaps matching TRBD1 (6 bases). This CDR3 is 15 amino acids long. Trimming cost V 5 bases and J 3 bases, with 13 bases left between them. Germline CDR1 is LNHDA and CDR2 is SQIVND (reference sequence).

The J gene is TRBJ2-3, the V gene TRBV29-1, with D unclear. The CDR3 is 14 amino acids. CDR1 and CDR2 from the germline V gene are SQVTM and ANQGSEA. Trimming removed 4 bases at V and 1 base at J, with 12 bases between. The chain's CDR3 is CSVAPGLGTDTQYF. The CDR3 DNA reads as TGCAGCGTTGCCCCGGGTCTAGGCACAGATACGCAGTATTTT.

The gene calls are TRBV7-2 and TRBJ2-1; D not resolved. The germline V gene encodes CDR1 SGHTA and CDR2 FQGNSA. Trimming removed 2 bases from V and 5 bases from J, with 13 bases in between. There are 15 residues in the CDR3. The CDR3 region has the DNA TGTGCCAGCAGCTTATCTGGATTCCCTAACAATGAGCAGTTCTTC. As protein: CASSLSGFPNNEQFF.

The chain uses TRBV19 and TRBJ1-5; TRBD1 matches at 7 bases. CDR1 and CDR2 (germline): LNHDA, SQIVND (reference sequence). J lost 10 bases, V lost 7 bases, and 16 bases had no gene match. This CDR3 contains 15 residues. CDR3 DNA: TGTGCCAGTACTACAACGGGACAGATAGGGCATCCCCAGCATTTT. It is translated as CASTTTGQIGHPQHF.

The CDR3 region has the DNA TGTGCCATTGGGGACAGGTACCACGAGCAGTACTTC. As protein: CAIGDRYHEQYF. The V call is TRBV6-5, the J call TRBJ2-7; TRBD1 matches 8 bases. The ends lost 10 bases at V and 5 bases at J; junction bases unmatched: 7. The CDR3 has 12 residues. CDR1 is MNHEY and CDR2 is SVGAGI in the germline V gene.

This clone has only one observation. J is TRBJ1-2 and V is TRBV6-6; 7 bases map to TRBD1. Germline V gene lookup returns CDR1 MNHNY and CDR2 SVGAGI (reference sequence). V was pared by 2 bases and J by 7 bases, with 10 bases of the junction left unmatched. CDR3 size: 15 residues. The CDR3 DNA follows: TGTGCCAGCAGTTACGGGGCAGGGGGTTTGGGTGGCTACACCTTC. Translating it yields CASSYGAGGLGGYTF.

CDR3 bases: TGTGCCAGCAGCTGGGGCCTAGCGGCGAAATCCTACGAGCAGTACTTC. This codes for CASSWGLAAKSYEQYF. The chain links TRBV7-8 to TRBJ2-7, with 7 bases that match TRBD2. The CDR3 length is 16 residues. CDR1 and CDR2 (germline): SGHVS, FQNEAQ. Germline trimming cut 4 bases from V and 1 base from J; bases unmatched to any gene: 10. The variable domain in full, with the rest retrieved from reference TRBV7-8 and TRBJ2-7, is GAGVSQSPRYKVAKRGQDVALRCDPISGHVSLFWYQQALGQGPEFLTYFQNEAQLDKSGLPSDRFFAERPEGSVSTLKIQRTQQEDSAVYLCASSWGLAAKSYEQYFGPGTRLTVT.

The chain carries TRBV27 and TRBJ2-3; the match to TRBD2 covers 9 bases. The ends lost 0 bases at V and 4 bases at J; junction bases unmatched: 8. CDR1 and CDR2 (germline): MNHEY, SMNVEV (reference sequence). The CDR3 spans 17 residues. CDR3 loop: CASSLSTGTSKADTQYF. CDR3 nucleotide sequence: TGTGCCAGCAGTTTATCGACCGGGACTAGCAAGGCAGATACGCAGTATTTT.

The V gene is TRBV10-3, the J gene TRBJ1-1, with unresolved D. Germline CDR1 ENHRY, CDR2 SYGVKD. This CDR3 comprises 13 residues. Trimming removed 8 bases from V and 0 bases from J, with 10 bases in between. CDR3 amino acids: CAIAPGMNTEAFF. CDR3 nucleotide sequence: TGTGCCATCGCCCCCGGGATGAACACTGAAGCTTTCTTT.

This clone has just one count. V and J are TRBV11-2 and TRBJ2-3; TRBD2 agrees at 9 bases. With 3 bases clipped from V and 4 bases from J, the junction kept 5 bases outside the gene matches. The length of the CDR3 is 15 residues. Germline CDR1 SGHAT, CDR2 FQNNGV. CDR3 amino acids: CASSLLAGAPDTQYF. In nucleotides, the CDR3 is TGTGCCAGCAGCTTGTTAGCGGGGGCCCCAGATACGCAGTATTTT.

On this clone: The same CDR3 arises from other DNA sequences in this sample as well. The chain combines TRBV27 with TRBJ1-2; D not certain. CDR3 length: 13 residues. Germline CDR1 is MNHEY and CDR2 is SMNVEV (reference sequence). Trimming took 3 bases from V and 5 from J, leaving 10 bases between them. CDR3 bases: TGTGCCAGCAGTTTGGAGGGCGGGTATGGCTACACCTTC. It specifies CASSLEGGYGYTF.

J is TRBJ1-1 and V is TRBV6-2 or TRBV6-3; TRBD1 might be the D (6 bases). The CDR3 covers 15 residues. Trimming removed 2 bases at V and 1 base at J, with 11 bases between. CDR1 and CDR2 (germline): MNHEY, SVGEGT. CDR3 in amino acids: CASSYGRGSNTEAFF. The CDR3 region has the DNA TGTGCCAGCAGTTACGGCAGGGGCTCGAACACTGAAGCTTTCTTT.

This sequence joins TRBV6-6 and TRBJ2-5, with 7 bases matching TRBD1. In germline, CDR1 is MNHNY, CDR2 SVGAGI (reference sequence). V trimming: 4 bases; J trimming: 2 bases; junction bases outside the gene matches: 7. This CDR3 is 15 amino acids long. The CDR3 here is CASSSTAGGQETQYF. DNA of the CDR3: TGTGCCAGCAGTTCTACCGCAGGGGGTCAAGAGACCCAGTACTTC.